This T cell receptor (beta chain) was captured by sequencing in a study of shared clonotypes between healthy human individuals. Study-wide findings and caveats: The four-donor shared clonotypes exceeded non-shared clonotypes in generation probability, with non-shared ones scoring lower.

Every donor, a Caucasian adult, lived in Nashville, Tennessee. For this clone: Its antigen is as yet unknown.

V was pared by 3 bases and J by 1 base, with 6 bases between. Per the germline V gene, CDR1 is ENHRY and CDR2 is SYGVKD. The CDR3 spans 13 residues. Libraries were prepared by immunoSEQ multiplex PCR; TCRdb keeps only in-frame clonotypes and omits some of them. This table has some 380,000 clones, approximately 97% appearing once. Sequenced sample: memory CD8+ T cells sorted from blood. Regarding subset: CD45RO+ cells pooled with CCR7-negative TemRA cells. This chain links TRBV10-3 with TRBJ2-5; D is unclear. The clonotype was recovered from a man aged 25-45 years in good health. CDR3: CAISDHVQETQYF. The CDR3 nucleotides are TGTGCCATCAGTGACCATGTCCAAGAGACCCAGTACTTC.